These 23 T cell receptor beta chains were sequenced from one sample in a study of response to subunit inactivated influenza vaccine (dated by TCRdb to about 2018). Libraries were built with RT-PCR. Sequencing took place on an Illumina HiSeq 2500. In TCRdb, the public reads were trimmed at Q25 with fastp and aligned with MiXCR, with productive beta chains retained. CDR3 protein sequences are deduplicated, and each keeps its most common genes and DNA. The sample table holds about 480,000 distinct CDR3 sequences, of which approximately 9.9% were seen once. In total, the top ten clones hold roughly 12% of the sample. The intended sense of this specimen's time point label: around 45 days after influenza vaccine administration. Specimen: PBMCs from blood, collected roughly 45 days after vaccination. The receptors stem from a man aged 50 to 59 who received an inactivated influenza vaccine. Donor details come from another sample of the same person, matched by shared clones.

This clonotype occurred many times. The CDR3 loop reads CASRIGQGSYEQYF. As DNA, the CDR3 is TGTGCCAGCAGGATTGGACAGGGATCCTACGAGCAGTACTTC. The chain recombines TRBV12-3 or TRBV12-4 with TRBJ2-7, with 8 bases lining up with TRBD1. This CDR3 is 14 amino acids long. V lost 6 bases and J lost 1; bases outside the gene matches: 5.

Ten or more counts support this clonotype. The rearrangement links TRBV5-6 to TRBJ2-1; TRBD2 might be the D (5 bases). This CDR3 is built from 16 residues. Per germline, CDR1 SGHDT and CDR2 YYEEEE. With 0 bases removed from V and 0 bases from J, the gap between germline ends came to 10 bases. CDR3 protein: CASSLVRGSSYNEQFF. The CDR3 DNA sequence: TGTGCCAGCAGCTTGGTTCGGGGAAGCTCCTACAATGAGCAGTTCTTC. The full variable domain, its missing parts supplied by reference TRBV5-6 and TRBJ2-1, is DAGVTQSPTHLIKTRGQQVTLRCSPKSGHDTVSWYQQALGQGPQFIFQYYEEEERQRGNFPDRFSGHQFPNYSSELNVNALLLGDSALYLCASSLVRGSSYNEQFFGPGTRLTVL.

The chain is built from TRBV29-1 and TRBJ1-2; the match to TRBD1 covers 9 bases. The CDR3 covers 13 residues. V lost 6 bases, J lost 8 bases, and 10 bases stayed unmatched. CDR1 and CDR2 from the germline V gene are SQVTM and ANQGSEA. Written as DNA, the CDR3 is TGCAGCGTCGACAGGGGGGGGGTTCGCGGCTACACCTTC. This gives the protein CSVDRGGVRGYTF. Using reference TRBV29-1 and TRBJ1-2 for the parts outside the CDR3, the full variable domain is SAVISQKPSRDICQRGTSLTIQCQVDSQVTMMFWYRQQPGQSLTLIATANQGSEATYESGFVIDKFPISRPNLTFSTLTVSNMSPEDSSIYLCSVDRGGVRGYTFGSGTRLTVV.

The rearrangement joins TRBV7-6 to TRBJ2-1; TRBD1 matches at 9 bases. Germline-derived CDR1 and CDR2 are SGHVS and FNYEAQ. The CDR3 is made up of 16 amino acids. Trimming at V came to 5 bases and at J to 2 bases, leaving 7 bases not matched to a gene. The CDR3 coding sequence is TGTGCCAGCAGCCAGAGGTGGGACAGGGCCTACAATGAGCAGTTCTTC. Translation gives CASSQRWDRAYNEQFF. The entire variable domain, with the rest obtained from reference TRBV7-6 and TRBJ2-1, is as follows: GAGVSQSPRYKVTKRGQDVALRCDPISGHVSLYWYRQALGQGPEFLTYFNYEAQQDKSGLPNDRFSAERPEGSISTLTIQRTEQRDSAMYRCASSQRWDRAYNEQFFGPGTRLTVL.

This chain connects TRBV20-1 to TRBJ2-3, with 7 bases fitting TRBD2. Germline CDR1 reads DFQATT; CDR2 reads SNEGSKA (reference sequence). The CDR3 sequence is 17 residues long. V gave up 0 bases and J gave up 1 base; unmatched junction bases: 10. The CDR3 region has the DNA TGCAGTGCTAGAGATCGGCTAGCGGTTTTAGGCACAGATACGCAGTATTTT. This gives the protein CSARDRLAVLGTDTQYF.

The V call is TRBV27, the J call TRBJ2-7; D not certain. The V end lost 5 bases, the J end lost 2 bases, and 10 bases lay between the germline ends. This CDR3 region has 13 residues. In germline, CDR1 is MNHEY, CDR2 SMNVEV (reference sequence). This chain's CDR3 is CASSLKRTYEQYF. Written as DNA, the CDR3 is TGTGCCAGCAGTCTCAAGAGGACCTACGAGCAGTACTTC.

This clonotype was counted at least ten times. The J gene is TRBJ1-2, the V gene TRBV20-1; the D is unclear. Germline V gene sequence: CDR1 DFQATT, CDR2 SNEGSKA (reference sequence). V dropped 5 bases and J dropped 3 bases, with 10 bases sitting between them. The CDR3 covers 12 residues. The CDR3: CSAALMDYGYTF. DNA of the CDR3: TGCAGTGCTGCCCTCATGGACTATGGCTACACCTTC.

This clonotype was detected only a few times. The rearrangement uses TRBV7-2 and TRBJ2-1; 8 positions match TRBD1. With V trimmed by 2 bases and J by 8 bases, 5 bases remained unmatched. Germline V gives CDR1 SGHTA, CDR2 FQGNSA. The CDR3 consists of 14 residues. The DNA of the CDR3 is TGTGCCAGCAGCTTATGGACAGGGAACGATGAGCAGTTCTTC. It yields the protein CASSLWTGNDEQFF.

The V gene is TRBV30, the J gene TRBJ1-1; D may be TRBD1 (5 bases). Germline CDR1 and CDR2: GTSNPN and SVGIG (reference sequence). V dropped 5 bases and J dropped 3 bases, with 10 bases sitting between them. This CDR3 region has 12 residues. The CDR3 region is CAWGGGYTEAFF. For the CDR3, the DNA is TGTGCCTGGGGGGGAGGTTACACTGAAGCTTTCTTT.

The chain links TRBV4-3 to TRBJ2-2, with TRBD1 matching over 8 bases. The CDR3 is made up of 16 amino acids. V was pared by 1 base and J by 2 bases, with 3 bases of the junction left unmatched. Germline CDR1 reads LGHNA; CDR2 reads YSLEER. The CDR3 DNA reads as TGCGCCAGCAGCCAAGGGACAGGGCAAAACACCGGGGAGCTGTTTTTT. Translation: CASSQGTGQNTGELFF.

The CDR3 spells CASSLSSANEQYF. The CDR3 coding sequence is TGCGCCAGCAGCTTGAGTTCCGCTAACGAGCAGTACTTC. V is TRBV5-1 and J is TRBJ2-7; D unresolved. The CDR3 consists of 13 residues. Germline V gene data show CDR1 as SGHRS and CDR2 as YFSETQ. Between the trimmed V and J ends, which lost 1 base and 5 bases, there was a span of 10 bases. Full variable domain (rest looked up from reference TRBV5-1 and TRBJ2-7): KAGVTQTPRYLIKTRGQQVTLSCSPISGHRSVSWYQQTPGQGLQFLFEYFSETQRNKGNFPGRFSGRQFSNSRSEMNVSTLELGDSALYLCASSLSSANEQYFGPGTRLTVT.

Many counts were recorded for this clonotype. The gene calls are TRBV10-3 and TRBJ2-1; unclear D gene. Deletions cut 8 bases from V and 6 bases from J, with 14 bases between. In germline, CDR1 is ENHRY, CDR2 SYGVKD. This CDR3 spans 13 amino acids. The CDR3 protein is CAIAGRSSNEQFF. The CDR3 nucleotides read TGTGCCATCGCCGGTCGTAGCAGCAATGAGCAGTTCTTC.

The V call is TRBV6-1, the J call TRBJ1-4; perhaps TRBD1 as D (6 bases). The CDR3 covers 14 residues. Trimming left V 6 bases short and J 11 bases short, with 19 bases between. Germline V gene sequence: CDR1 MNHNS, CDR2 SASEGT. The chain's CDR3 is CASSPDSRIGKLFF. In nucleotides, the CDR3 is TGTGCCAGCAGCCCGGACAGCCGAATAGGGAAACTGTTTTTT.

Only a few counts were recorded for this clonotype. V is TRBV4-3 and J is TRBJ2-7; no clear D gene. Germline assignment: CDR1 LGHNA and CDR2 YSLEER. CDR3 length: 17 amino acids. Trimming stripped 0 bases from V and 2 bases from J, with 17 bases between. CDR3 in amino acids: CASSQEYRIRPTYEQYF. The CDR3 DNA reads as TGCGCCAGCAGCCAAGAGTATAGAATCAGACCCACCTACGAGCAGTACTTC.

The chain has TRBV10-2 and TRBJ2-5, with TRBD1 matching 8 bases. The germline V gene has CDR1 WSHSY and CDR2 SAAADI. The CDR3 has 14 amino acids. After removal of 7 bases from V and 1 base from J, the junction contained 5 bases not matched to a gene. The CDR3 bases are TGCGCCAGCAAAGAACAGGGGGTCCAAGAGACCCAGTACTTC. It codes for CASKEQGVQETQYF.

The chain has TRBV5-1 and TRBJ2-2; D gene unclear. CDR3 length equals 15 residues. Between the trimmed V and J ends, which lost 2 bases and 1 base, there was a span of 9 bases. The germline CDR1 and CDR2 sequences are SGHRS and YFSETQ. CDR3 sequence (DNA): TGCGCCAGCAGCTTTGACAACTTGAACACCGGGGAGCTGTTTTTT. It specifies CASSFDNLNTGELFF.

This clonotype was counted between two and nine times. The chain carries TRBV9 and TRBJ2-1; 7 positions agree with TRBD1. The CDR3 loop spans 13 amino acids. Germline V gene data show CDR1 as SGDLS and CDR2 as YYNGEE. V lost 3 bases, J lost 7 bases, and 4 bases stayed unmatched. CDR3 residues: CASSAHRGNEQFF. The CDR3 coding sequence is TGTGCCAGCAGCGCACACAGGGGAAATGAGCAGTTCTTC.

This clonotype has only a few counts. This sequence joins TRBV10-3 and TRBJ2-2, with a tentative D call TRBD1 (5 bases). The CDR3 has 12 amino acids. The germline V and J ends were trimmed by 11 bases and 1 base, with 8 bases remaining between them. Per germline, CDR1 ENHRY and CDR2 SYGVKD. This chain's CDR3 is CAYGQNTGELFF. The CDR3 DNA reads TGTGCCTACGGACAGAACACCGGGGAGCTGTTTTTT.

This clonotype was found many times. The gene calls are TRBV18 and TRBJ2-3; D gene uncertain. The V end was cut by 3 bases, the J end by 0 bases, with 13 bases between. In germline, CDR1 is KGHSH, CDR2 LQKENI. The CDR3 contains 16 residues. The CDR3 sequence is CASSPTLIQSTDTQYF. Here the CDR3 DNA reads TGTGCCAGCTCACCCACGCTAATACAGAGCACAGATACGCAGTATTTT. Using reference TRBV18 and TRBJ2-3 for the parts outside the CDR3, the full variable domain is NAGVMQNPRHLVRRRGQEARLRCSPMKGHSHVYWYRQLPEEGLKFMVYLQKENIIDESGMPKERFSAEFPKEGPSILRIQQVVRGDSAAYFCASSPTLIQSTDTQYFGPGTRLTVL.

The chain combines TRBV5-1 with TRBJ2-5; the match to TRBD1 covers 7 bases. With 4 bases clipped from V and 5 bases from J, the junction kept 8 bases outside the gene matches. The CDR3 has 14 amino acids. Germline assignment: CDR1 SGHRS and CDR2 YFSETQ. The CDR3 spells CASSDRTGPETQYF. The CDR3 nucleotides read TGCGCCAGCAGCGACAGGACAGGCCCGGAGACCCAGTACTTC.

The rearrangement joins TRBV6-2 or TRBV6-3 to TRBJ2-3, with D maybe TRBD1 (5 bases). CDR3 size: 13 residues. Germline-derived CDR1 and CDR2 are MNHEY and SVGEGT. V was cut by 8 bases and J by 5 bases, with 14 bases left in between. CDR3 region: CASLPQGQDTQYF. The CDR3 DNA is TGTGCCAGCCTCCCGCAGGGTCAAGATACGCAGTATTTT.

This clonotype was detected ten times or more. The chain uses TRBV24-1 and TRBJ2-2; 7 bases agree with TRBD2. Germline V lookup: CDR1 KGHDR, CDR2 SFDVKD. The V and J ends lost 6 bases and 6 bases, in that order; junction bases with no gene match: 9. This CDR3 comprises 15 residues. The CDR3 spells CATSPPSAGAGELFF. The CDR3, as DNA: TGTGCCACCAGTCCCCCCTCCGCGGGGGCCGGGGAGCTGTTTTTT.

This clonotype was observed a single time. The chain has TRBV4-2 and TRBJ2-7, with D tentatively TRBD1 (5 bases). The CDR3 runs to 17 residues. The V and J ends lost 0 bases and 0 bases respectively, with 15 bases between them. Germline CDR1 is LGHNA and CDR2 is YNFKEQ. CDR3 amino acids: CASSQDIVAGPSYEQYF. DNA for the CDR3: TGTGCCAGCAGCCAAGATATCGTGGCAGGGCCCTCCTACGAGCAGTACTTC.